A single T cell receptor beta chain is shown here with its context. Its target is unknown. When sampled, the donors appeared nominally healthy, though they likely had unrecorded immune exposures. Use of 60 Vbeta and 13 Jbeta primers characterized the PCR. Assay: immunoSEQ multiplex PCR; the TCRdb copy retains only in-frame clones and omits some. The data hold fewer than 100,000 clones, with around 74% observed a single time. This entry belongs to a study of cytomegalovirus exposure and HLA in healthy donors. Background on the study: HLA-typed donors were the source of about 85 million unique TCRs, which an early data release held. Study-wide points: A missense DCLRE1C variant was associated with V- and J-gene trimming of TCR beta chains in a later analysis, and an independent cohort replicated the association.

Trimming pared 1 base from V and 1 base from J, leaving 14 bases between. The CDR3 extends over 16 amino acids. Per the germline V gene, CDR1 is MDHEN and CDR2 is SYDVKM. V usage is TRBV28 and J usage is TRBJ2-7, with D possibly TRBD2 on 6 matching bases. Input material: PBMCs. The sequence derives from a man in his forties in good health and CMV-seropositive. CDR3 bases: TGTGCCAGCAGTTTATTAGGTGGGAGGCTTTCCTACGAGCAGTACTTC. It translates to CASSLLGGRLSYEQYF.